This TCR beta chain was recorded in a study of T cells in Graves' hyperthyroidism and ophthalmopathy. Study overall: Peripheral blood sampling occurred at initial diagnosis, before any treatment. Regarding the study as a whole: Before onset, by a median of approximately 5.9 months, the model predicted ophthalmopathy.

TCR beta CDR3 regions were amplified from RNA transcripts. TCR CDR3 underwent first-round RT-PCR with the HTBI primer set. TCRdb reprocessed the multiplex PCR reads with MiXCR, giving one entry per CDR3 protein. The sample yields some 600,000 distinct CDR3 sequences, approximately 13% seen once. The hyperthyroidism was newly diagnosed and had lasted under 2 months; the patients were aged 18 to 65. Fresh peripheral blood, around 9.2 ml of it, supplied the PBMCs. There are 17 residues in the CDR3. CDR1 is MDHEN and CDR2 is SYDVKM in the germline V gene. Trimming removed 2 bases at V and 0 bases at J, with 14 bases between. This clonotype was counted at least ten times. Its antigen is still unknown.

The specimen sequenced was blood. This chain uses TRBV28 with TRBJ1-5; D unclear. This TCR derives from a woman aged 25 to 39 with Graves' hyperthyroidism that later progressed to Graves' ophthalmopathy. CDR3 region: CASSLGSEVSSNQPQHF. The CDR3 bases are TGTGCCAGCAGTTTAGGGTCTGAGGTCTCTAGCAATCAGCCCCAGCATTTT.